The clone carrying this T cell receptor beta chain was detected only a few times. Its antigen is still unknown. The entry originates in a study of beta chain features in type 1 diabetes. CDR3 length equals 15 residues. V was trimmed by 4 bases and J by 4 bases, leaving 16 bases between them. Germline values: CDR1 SNHLY, CDR2 FYNNEI. The whole isolated RNA underwent reverse transcription, so sequencing captured expressed TCRB transcripts. Clones were read by immunoSEQ multiplex PCR, and TCRdb kept only the in-frame ones, dropping some. The sample shows about 29,000 clones, roughly 50% of them seen only once. Points from the study as a whole: Among all four CD4+ subsets, Type 1 diabetes patients had TCRB CDR3s that were moderately but significantly shorter. Short templates might get an advantage during PCR, and this would be equal in patients and controls. Cells with high TCR expression could be over-represented when cDNA is sequenced. A greater similarity of naive, central memory and Treg TCRB repertoires was seen among patients than among healthy donors.

Sequenced: Tregs from blood. This receptor was identified in a woman in her late teens or twenties with type 1 diabetes. The chain links TRBV2 to TRBJ1-1, with a possible D match to TRBD1 (5 bases). The CDR3 nucleotides are TGTGCCAGCAGTGCGCTCCCGGGACTCGGCACTGAAGCTTTCTTT. It codes for CASSALPGLGTEAFF.